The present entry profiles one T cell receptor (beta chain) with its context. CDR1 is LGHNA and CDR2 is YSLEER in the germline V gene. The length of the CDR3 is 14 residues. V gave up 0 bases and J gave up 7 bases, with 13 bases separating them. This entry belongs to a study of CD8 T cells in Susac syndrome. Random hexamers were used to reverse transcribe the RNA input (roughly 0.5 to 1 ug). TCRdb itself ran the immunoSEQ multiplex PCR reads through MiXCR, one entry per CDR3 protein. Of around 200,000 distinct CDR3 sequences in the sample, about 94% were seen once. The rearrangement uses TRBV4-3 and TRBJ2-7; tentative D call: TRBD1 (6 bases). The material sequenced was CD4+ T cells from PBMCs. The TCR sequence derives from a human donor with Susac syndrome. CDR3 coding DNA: TGCGCCAGCAGCCAAGATGACAGGTTTGGGGAGCAGTACTTC. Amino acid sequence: CASSQDDRFGEQYF.